These 23 T cell receptor beta chains were sequenced from one sample in a study of blood T cell repertoires in COVID-19. Libraries were prepared by immunoSEQ multiplex PCR; TCRdb keeps only in-frame clonotypes and omits some of them. The table shows 240,000 or so clones, with 70% to 90% occurring only once. The material sequenced was peripheral blood. The receptors come from a woman aged 25 to 39 with acute or convalescent COVID-19.

Only a few counts were recorded for this clone. The gene calls are TRBV9 and TRBJ2-1; 13 positions agree with TRBD2. J gave up 8 bases and V 4 bases, and 3 bases lay outside the gene matches. This CDR3 comprises 14 residues. CDR1 and CDR2 (germline): SGDLS, YYNGEE. The CDR3 loop reads CASSPGLAGYEQFF. The CDR3 region has the DNA TGTGCCAGCAGCCCGGGACTAGCGGGATATGAGCAGTTCTTC. The whole variable domain, remainder taken from reference TRBV9 and TRBJ2-1, is DSGVTQTPKHLITATGQRVTLRCSPRSGDLSVYWYQQSLDQGLQFLIQYYNGEERAKGNILERFSAQQFPDLHSELNLSSLELGDSALYFCASSPGLAGYEQFFGPGTRLTVL.

V and J are TRBV11-1 and TRBJ2-3; TRBD1 aligns across 8 bases. CDR1 is SGHAT and CDR2 is FQDESV in the germline V gene (reference sequence). This CDR3 contains 16 residues. Trimming took 3 bases from V and 5 from J; bases not matched to a gene: 10. CDR3 in DNA: TGTGCCAGCAGCTTTGAGTGGGACAGGTGGTTAGATACGCAGTATTTT. This codes for CASSFEWDRWLDTQYF.

This clone was seen once. The V gene is TRBV29-1, the J gene TRBJ1-1; D call uncertain. The CDR3 consists of 11 residues. Germline-derived CDR1 and CDR2 are SQVTM and ANQGSEA. The ends were cut back, 3 bases at V and 11 bases at J, with 13 bases in the middle. This CDR3 reads CSVDHGPGAFF. In nucleotides, the CDR3 is TGCAGCGTTGATCATGGCCCCGGGGCTTTCTTT.

V is TRBV6-4 and J is TRBJ2-3; TRBD1 agrees at 9 bases. Germline CDR1 and CDR2: MRHNA and SNTAGT. The CDR3 sequence is 14 residues long. Losses at the gene ends were 6 bases for V and 3 bases for J; bases not matched to a gene: 4. The CDR3 sequence: CASSAQGATDTQYF. For the CDR3, the DNA is TGTGCCAGCAGCGCACAGGGGGCAACAGATACGCAGTATTTT.

In this sample, this clone turned up once. The chain carries TRBV30 and TRBJ1-1; 7 bases map to TRBD1. Losses at the gene ends were 4 bases for V and 0 bases for J; bases not matched to a gene: 2. In germline, CDR1 is GTSNPN, CDR2 SVGIG (reference sequence). The CDR3 sequence is 13 residues long. CDR3 DNA: TGTGCCTGGACGGGACAGATGAACACTGAAGCTTTCTTT. Translating gives CAWTGQMNTEAFF.

V and J are TRBV19 and TRBJ1-5; TRBD1 matches 9 bases. CDR1 LNHDA and CDR2 SQIVND come from the germline V gene (reference sequence). V shed 3 bases and J 7 bases; nucleotides not matched to a gene: 4. CDR3 length: 14 amino acids. As DNA, the CDR3 is TGTGCCAGTAGTATTAGGGACAGGGCACAGCCCCAGCATTTT. This gives the protein CASSIRDRAQPQHF.

The chain joins TRBV6-6 to TRBJ2-2, with D perhaps matching TRBD1 (6 bases). Germline loops: CDR1 MNHNY, CDR2 SVGAGI (reference sequence). V was clipped by 6 bases and J by 1 base, with 9 bases between them. The CDR3 length is 14 residues. The CDR3 protein is CASSRGQNTGELFF. Here the CDR3 DNA reads TGTGCCAGCAGCAGGGGACAGAACACCGGGGAGCTGTTTTTT.

This chain uses TRBV5-4 with TRBJ1-3; D unresolved. Per germline, CDR1 SGHNT and CDR2 YYREEE (reference sequence). V was trimmed by 2 bases and J by 2 bases, leaving 14 bases between them. The CDR3 length is 16 residues. As DNA, the CDR3 is TGTGCCAGCAGCTTAAGCGGGAGAAGGACTGGAAACACCATATATTTT. Its translation is CASSLSGRRTGNTIYF.

The count of this clone is one. The chain employs TRBV9 and TRBJ2-4, with a weak D call TRBD1 (6 bases). The CDR3 runs 14 residues. Per germline, CDR1 SGDLS and CDR2 YYNGEE. Trimming stripped 4 bases from V and 8 bases from J, with 16 bases between. CDR3 sequence (DNA): TGTGCCAGCAGCAACCGGGACAAGGGGGACATTCAGTACTTC. Protein sequence: CASSNRDKGDIQYF.

The V gene is TRBV9, the J gene TRBJ2-1; D unresolved. Germline CDR1 SGDLS, CDR2 YYNGEE. The V and J ends lost 1 base and 4 bases respectively, with 9 bases between them. The length of the CDR3 is 14 residues. Here the CDR3 reads CASSVYGDYNEQFF. The DNA for the CDR3 is TGTGCCAGCAGCGTATACGGAGATTACAATGAGCAGTTCTTC.

The V and J genes are TRBV27 and TRBJ2-7, with 7 bases that match TRBD1. The CDR3 sequence is 15 residues long. J lost 0 bases, V lost 5 bases, and 7 bases had no gene match. In germline, CDR1 is MNHEY, CDR2 SMNVEV (reference sequence). The CDR3 DNA follows: TGTGCCAGCAGTCCGGACAGGCTCAGCTCCTACGAGCAGTACTTC. This encodes CASSPDRLSSYEQYF.

The CDR3 coding sequence is TGTGCCAGCAAGACCGGGACTAACCTTCGCGATGAGCAGTTCTTC. The encoded protein is CASKTGTNLRDEQFF. The chain links TRBV3-1 (or the pseudogene TRBV3-2) to TRBJ2-1, with 7 nucleotides matching TRBD2. The CDR3 sequence is 15 residues long. With V trimmed by 7 bases and J by 8 bases, 14 bases remained unmatched. Per the germline V gene, CDR1 is LGHDT and CDR2 is YNNKEL (reference sequence).

The chain couples TRBV5-4 to TRBJ1-2, with D uncertain. There are 12 residues in the CDR3. The V gene's germline CDR1 is SGHNT and CDR2 YYREEE (reference sequence). V was clipped by 4 bases and J by 8 bases, with 12 bases between them. The CDR3 DNA sequence: TGTGCCAGCAGCCATCCTTCGGGGGGCTACACCTTC. Protein sequence: CASSHPSGGYTF.

The chain carries TRBV7-8 and TRBJ2-1, with a tentative D call TRBD1 (6 bases). Germline loops: CDR1 SGHVS, CDR2 FQNEAQ. CDR3 size: 15 residues. V lost 0 bases and J lost 4, with 10 bases in between. CDR3 in DNA: TGTGCCAGCAGCTTAGCACTGGGACAATACAATGAGCAGTTCTTC. Its protein is CASSLALGQYNEQFF.

The chain links TRBV4-1 to TRBJ2-1; 7 bases line up with TRBD2. Germline V gives CDR1 MGHRA, CDR2 YSYEKL. The CDR3 length is 15 residues. After removal of 0 bases from V and 10 bases from J, the junction contained 9 bases not matched to a gene. This CDR3 is CASSQDRGVGGEQFF. The CDR3 DNA follows: TGCGCCAGCAGCCAAGATCGGGGTGTGGGAGGGGAGCAGTTCTTC.

CDR3 DNA sequence: TGCAGCGTTGAAGATGGTAAGGAGTTCTCCTACGAGCAGTACTTC. Amino acid sequence: CSVEDGKEFSYEQYF. V is TRBV29-1 and J is TRBJ2-7; no clear D. Between the trimmed V and J ends, which lost 0 bases and 0 bases, there was a span of 12 bases. The CDR3 consists of 15 residues. Germline V CDR1 and CDR2: SQVTM, ANQGSEA.

The chain couples TRBV5-1 to TRBJ1-2, with 9 bases aligning to TRBD1. CDR1 is SGHRS and CDR2 is YFSETQ in the germline V gene. J was trimmed by 2 bases and V by 1 base; bases with no gene match: 3. This CDR3 has 15 amino acids. CDR3 residues: CASSLKTGGNYGYTF. CDR3 coding DNA: TGCGCCAGCAGCTTGAAGACAGGGGGAAACTATGGCTACACCTTC.

The chain uses TRBV9 and TRBJ2-7; D unresolved. V was pared by 0 bases and J by 4 bases, with 8 bases between. Germline assignment: CDR1 SGDLS and CDR2 YYNGEE. The CDR3 has 13 amino acids. CDR3 nucleotide sequence: TGTGCCAGCAGCGTAGGACCGAGGTACGAGCAGTACTTC. Amino acid sequence: CASSVGPRYEQYF. Full variable domain (remainder filled in from reference TRBV9 and TRBJ2-7): DSGVTQTPKHLITATGQRVTLRCSPRSGDLSVYWYQQSLDQGLQFLIQYYNGEERAKGNILERFSAQQFPDLHSELNLSSLELGDSALYFCASSVGPRYEQYFGPGTRLTVT.

This chain links TRBV19 with TRBJ1-1, with D possibly TRBD1 on 6 matching bases. V was trimmed by 6 bases and J by 5 bases, leaving 10 bases between them. The CDR3 is made up of 12 amino acids. Germline-derived CDR1 and CDR2 are LNHDA and SQIVND (reference sequence). DNA for the CDR3: TGTGCCAGTAGGGAGGGGGGGACTGAAGCTTTCTTT. Translation gives CASREGGTEAFF.

The chain has TRBV9 and TRBJ1-1, with 9 bases fitting TRBD1. The CDR3 runs to 16 residues. The germline gives CDR1 SGDLS, CDR2 YYNGEE. After removal of 0 bases from V and 0 bases from J, the junction contained 3 bases not matched to a gene. The DNA for the CDR3 is TGTGCCAGCAGCGTAGTCGGGACAGGGTTGAACACTGAAGCTTTCTTT. It yields the protein CASSVVGTGLNTEAFF.

This chain joins TRBV29-1 and TRBJ1-2; TRBD1 is a possible D gene (5 bases). Germline CDR1 and CDR2: SQVTM and ANQGSEA. V was clipped by 4 bases and J by 6 bases, with 12 bases between them. This CDR3 comprises 12 residues. The DNA of the CDR3 is TGCAGCGTTGGTACCCAGGGTAATGGCTACACCTTC. Amino acid sequence: CSVGTQGNGYTF. The whole variable domain, remainder taken from reference TRBV29-1 and TRBJ1-2, is SAVISQKPSRDICQRGTSLTIQCQVDSQVTMMFWYRQQPGQSLTLIATANQGSEATYESGFVIDKFPISRPNLTFSTLTVSNMSPEDSSIYLCSVGTQGNGYTFGSGTRLTVV.

The chain combines TRBV11-2 with TRBJ1-2; weak D call: TRBD1 (6 bases). This CDR3 comprises 13 residues. Looked up from germline, CDR1 is SGHAT and CDR2 is FQNNGV. Deletions cut 6 bases from V and 6 bases from J, with 14 bases between. The DNA for the CDR3 is TGTGCCAGCAGACGATCCCAGGGGAATGGCTACACCTTC. This translates into CASRRSQGNGYTF.

The chain is built from TRBV7-9 and TRBJ2-3; D possibly corresponds to TRBD2 (6 bases). Deletions cut 5 bases from V and 6 bases from J, with 15 bases between. This CDR3 spans 14 amino acids. The V gene's germline CDR1 is SEHNR and CDR2 FQNEAQ (reference sequence). The CDR3 spells CASSQGLRGDTQYF. Written as DNA, the CDR3 is TGTGCCAGCAGCCAGGGACTGAGAGGGGATACGCAGTATTTT.